Sequencing of this T cell receptor beta chain was carried out in a study of PD-L1 blockade in urothelial cancer. Study-wide results and caveats: Greater 3-week expansion of tumor-associated blood clones was recorded for durable-benefit patients.

CDR3 length equals 13 residues. V was clipped by 5 bases and J by 6 bases, with 11 bases between them. Germline assignment: CDR1 LNHDA and CDR2 SQIVND (reference sequence). As to this clone: What it binds is unknown.

TCRdb's table, derived via immunoSEQ multiplex PCR, lists solely in-frame clones and lacks some. The sample lists around 40,000 clones; just over 90% were seen once. Time point reported: pretreatment peripheral blood. This sample comprised PBMCs, obtained around atezolizumab (anti-PD-L1) treatment. The chain couples TRBV19 to TRBJ2-1; maybe TRBD1 (6 bases). The source is an older woman with urothelial cancer. CDR3 coding DNA: TGTGCCAGTAGTCCGCACAGGGCCAATGAGCAGTTCTTC. Translation: CASSPHRANEQFF.